The rows below give T cell receptor beta chains drawn from one sample of a study of graft-versus-host responses after intestinal transplantation. Assay used: immunoSEQ multiplex PCR; TCRdb lists only in-frame clones, some missing. Of about 110,000 clones in the sample, over 85% were seen once. These receptors' targets are unknown. The input for sequencing was unstimulated CD8+ T cells sorted from spleen or lymph node cells, taken before intestinal transplant. Source of these receptors: a human donor who received an intestinal transplant. Each CDR3 is given with its conserved first and last residue. Each record gives: D gene, J gene, clone size, V gene, CDR3 DNA, CDR3 protein. A D gene is named only where the DNA matches it firmly. The listing skips clone size in some rows; elsewhere it reads once, few, many or a size class.

TRBD1 TRBJ2-7 NA TRBV13 TGTGCCAGCAGCTCGGGACAGGGTGGCTACGAGCAGTACTTC CASSSGQGGYEQYF
NA TRBJ2-7 NA TRBV5-1 TGCGCCAGCAGCCTGACACCGGAGCGGGTCCCTCCCTACGAGCAGTACTTC CASSLTPERVPPYEQYF
TRBD2 TRBJ2-1 NA TRBV5-8 TGTGCCCCCCCGGCCCCTTTAGCGGGAGGGCCCGGCGTTGAGCAGTTCTTC CAPPAPLAGGPGVEQFF
NA TRBJ2-3 NA TRBV19 TGTGCCAGTAGTATAGATCACCTCACAGATACGCAGTATTTT CASSIDHLTDTQYF
NA TRBJ2-7 NA TRBV2 TGTGCCAGCAGTGTAGCCTTCCTCCCCTACGAGCAGTACTTC CASSVAFLPYEQYF
NA TRBJ2-5 NA TRBV20-1 TGCAGTGCTTCTCCGTTGGCGACCCAGTACTTC CSASPLATQYF
NA TRBJ1-5 once TRBV19 TGTGCCAGTAGTATTTGGAGCAATCAGCCCCAGCATTTT CASSIWSNQPQHF
NA TRBJ2-7 NA TRBV7-9 TGTGCCAGCAGCTCCGACCCAACTTTACCGGGACATACCTACGAGCAGTACTTC CASSSDPTLPGHTYEQYF
NA TRBJ1-1 NA TRBV25-1 TGTGCCAGCAGAACGGGGGGGGGAGGAACTGAAGCTTTCTTT CASRTGGGGTEAFF
TRBD1 TRBJ2-7 NA TRBV28 TGTGCCAGCAGTCCCACGGGGACAGGGAGCTCCTACGAGCAGTACTTC CASSPTGTGSSYEQYF
TRBD2 TRBJ2-7 NA TRBV27 TGTGCCAGCGGTTTAGCGGGAACAGTATCCTACGAGCAGTACTTC CASGLAGTVSYEQYF
TRBD2 TRBJ2-1 NA TRBV29-1 TGCAGCGTTGACGGGAGACTAGCGGGACCGGACTCCTACAATGAGCAGTTCTTC CSVDGRLAGPDSYNEQFF
NA TRBJ2-7 NA TRBV19 TGTGCCAGTAGCCATACTATCGCCGGCTCCTACGAGCAGTACTTC CASSHTIAGSYEQYF
TRBD1 TRBJ2-7 NA TRBV11-3 TGTGCCAGCAGCTTAAGACAGGGATTCGAGCAGTACTTC CASSLRQGFEQYF
TRBD1 TRBJ2-5 NA TRBV28 TGTGCCAGCATCCCGGATACTTGGAGGACAGGGGATAGAGAGACCCAGTACTTC CASIPDTWRTGDRETQYF
NA TRBJ1-1 NA TRBV9 TGTGCCAGCAGCGTAGGGAAGAACACTGAAGCTTTCTTT CASSVGKNTEAFF
NA TRBJ2-5 NA TRBV7-7 TGTGCTAGCAGCTGCCTGATAAGGGGTTCCCCAGAGACCCAGTACTTC CASSCLIRGSPETQYF
TRBD2 TRBJ2-6 NA TRBV10-3 TGTGCCATCAGCGGACTAGCGGGAGGACTCTCTGGGGCCAACGTCCTGACTTTC CAISGLAGGLSGANVLTF
TRBD2 TRBJ2-5 NA TRBV19 TGTGCCAGTAGTCTTGGACTAGGTCAAGAGACCCAGTACTTC CASSLGLGQETQYF
NA TRBJ2-7 NA TRBV25-1 TGTGCCAGCAGTGAATCCGGGGCCTCCTACGAGCAGTACTTC CASSESGASYEQYF
NA TRBJ2-7 NA TRBV27 TGTGCCAGCAGTTTACCCTCCACCTACGAGCAGTACTTC CASSLPSTYEQYF
NA TRBJ2-3 once TRBV13 TGTGCCAGCAGCCCAAGCACAGATACGCAGTATTTT CASSPSTDTQYF
TRBD2 TRBJ2-3 NA TRBV11-2 TGTGCCAGCAGCTTCGGAAGGACTAGCTACTTGGATACGCAGTATTTT CASSFGRTSYLDTQYF
TRBD1 TRBJ2-1 NA TRBV29-1 TGCAGCGTCCTGGACAGGGTGAGTGAGCAGTTCTTC CSVLDRVSEQFF
NA TRBJ2-1 NA TRBV13 TGTGCCAGCAGCTTAGCAGGCAGATACAATGAGCAGTTCTTC CASSLAGRYNEQFF
TRBD1 TRBJ2-1 NA TRBV11-2 TGTGCCAGCAGCTTAGTGACAGGGGTGTTCGGAGGTTACAATGAGCAGTTCTTC CASSLVTGVFGGYNEQFF
TRBD2 TRBJ2-1 NA TRBV11-2 TGTGCCGGCAGCTTGTCCAGACTAGCCGCTACCTACAATGAGCAGTTCTTC CAGSLSRLAATYNEQFF
TRBD1 TRBJ2-7 NA TRBV9 TGTGCCAGCAGCGACGGGACAGGGGGCGACGAGCAGTACTTC CASSDGTGGDEQYF